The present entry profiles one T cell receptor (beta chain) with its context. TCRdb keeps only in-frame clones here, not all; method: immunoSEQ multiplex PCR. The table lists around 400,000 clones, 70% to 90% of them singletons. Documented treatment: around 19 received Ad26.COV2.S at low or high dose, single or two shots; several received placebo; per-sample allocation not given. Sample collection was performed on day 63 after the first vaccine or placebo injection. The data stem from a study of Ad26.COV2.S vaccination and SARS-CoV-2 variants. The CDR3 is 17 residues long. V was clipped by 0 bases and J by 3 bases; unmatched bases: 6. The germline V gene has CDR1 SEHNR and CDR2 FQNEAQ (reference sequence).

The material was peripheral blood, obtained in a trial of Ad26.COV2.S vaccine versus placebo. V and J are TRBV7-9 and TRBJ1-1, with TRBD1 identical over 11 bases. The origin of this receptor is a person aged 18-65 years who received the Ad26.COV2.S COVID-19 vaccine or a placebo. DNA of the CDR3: TGTGCCAGCAGCTTAGCGGACAGGGGGCGAAGGCACACTGAAGCTTTCTTT. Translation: CASSLADRGRRHTEAFF.